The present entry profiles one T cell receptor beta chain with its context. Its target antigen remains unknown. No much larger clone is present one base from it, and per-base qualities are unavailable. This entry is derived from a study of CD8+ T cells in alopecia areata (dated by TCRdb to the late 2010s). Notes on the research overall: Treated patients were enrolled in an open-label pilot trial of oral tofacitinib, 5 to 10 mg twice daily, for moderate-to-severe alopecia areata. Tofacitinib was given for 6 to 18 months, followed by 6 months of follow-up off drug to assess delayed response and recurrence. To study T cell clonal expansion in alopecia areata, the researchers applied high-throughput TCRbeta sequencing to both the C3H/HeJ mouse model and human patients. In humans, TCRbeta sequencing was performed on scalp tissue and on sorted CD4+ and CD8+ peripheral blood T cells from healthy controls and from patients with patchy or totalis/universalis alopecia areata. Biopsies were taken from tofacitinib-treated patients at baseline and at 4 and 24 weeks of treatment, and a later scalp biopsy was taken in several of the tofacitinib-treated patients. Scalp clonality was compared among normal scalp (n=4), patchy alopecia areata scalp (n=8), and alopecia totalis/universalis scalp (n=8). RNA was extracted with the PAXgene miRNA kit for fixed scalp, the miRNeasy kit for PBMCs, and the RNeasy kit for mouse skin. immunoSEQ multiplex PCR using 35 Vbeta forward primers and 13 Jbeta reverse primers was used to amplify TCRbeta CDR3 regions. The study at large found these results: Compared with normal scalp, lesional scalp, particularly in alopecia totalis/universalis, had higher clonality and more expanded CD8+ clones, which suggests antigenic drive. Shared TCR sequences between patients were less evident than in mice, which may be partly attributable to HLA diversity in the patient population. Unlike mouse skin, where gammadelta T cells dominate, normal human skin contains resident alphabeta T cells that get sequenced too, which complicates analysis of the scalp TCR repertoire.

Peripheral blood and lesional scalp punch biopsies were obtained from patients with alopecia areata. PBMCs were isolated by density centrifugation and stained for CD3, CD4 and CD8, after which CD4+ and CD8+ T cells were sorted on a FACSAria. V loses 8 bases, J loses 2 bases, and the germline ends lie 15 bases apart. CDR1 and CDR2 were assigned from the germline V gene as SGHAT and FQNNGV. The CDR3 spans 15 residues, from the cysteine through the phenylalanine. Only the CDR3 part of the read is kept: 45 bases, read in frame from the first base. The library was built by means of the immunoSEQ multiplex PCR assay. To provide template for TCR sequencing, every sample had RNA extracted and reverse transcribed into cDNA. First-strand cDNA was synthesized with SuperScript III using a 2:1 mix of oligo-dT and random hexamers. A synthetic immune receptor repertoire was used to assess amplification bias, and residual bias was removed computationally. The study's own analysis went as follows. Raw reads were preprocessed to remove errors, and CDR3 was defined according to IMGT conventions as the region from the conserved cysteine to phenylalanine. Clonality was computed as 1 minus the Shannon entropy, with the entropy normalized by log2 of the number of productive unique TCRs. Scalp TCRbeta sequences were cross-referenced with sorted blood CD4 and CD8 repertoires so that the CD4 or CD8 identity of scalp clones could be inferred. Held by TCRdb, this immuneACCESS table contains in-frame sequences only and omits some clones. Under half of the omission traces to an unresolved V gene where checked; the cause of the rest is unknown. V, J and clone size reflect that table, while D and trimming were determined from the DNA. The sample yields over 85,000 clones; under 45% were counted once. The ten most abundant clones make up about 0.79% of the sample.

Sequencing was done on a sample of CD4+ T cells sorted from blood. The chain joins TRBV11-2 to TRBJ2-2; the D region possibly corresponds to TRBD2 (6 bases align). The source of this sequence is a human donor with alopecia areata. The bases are TGTGCCAGCCATACCTTGCGGGGTAACACCGGGGAGCTGTTTTTT. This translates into CASHTLRGNTGELFF.